These T cell receptor beta chains were read from a single sample in a study of T-cell reconstitution after alpha-beta-depleted transplantation in children. TCRdb redid the calling of the PCR reads with MiXCR, one entry per CDR3 protein. The sample has around 250,000 distinct CDR3 sequences; 9.9% are singletons. The sample in question was PBMCs from the stem cell graft donor, obtained from the stem cell graft. Receptor source: a human donor who donated a stem cell graft to a child with SCID. Each CDR3 is given with its conserved first and last residue. Each record gives: D gene, V gene, J gene, clone size, CDR3 protein, CDR3 DNA. A D gene is named only where the DNA matches it firmly. Size is omitted from some rows. Given values are once, few, many or a class for expanded clones.

>NA|TRBV2|TRBJ2-1|many
CASSEVGGALYNEQFF
TGTGCCAGCAGTGAAGTAGGGGGGGCGCTATACAATGAGCAGTTCTTC
>NA|TRBV2|TRBJ2-2|NA
CATLTENTGELFF
TGTGCCACGTTGACAGAGAACACCGGGGAGCTGTTTTTT
>NA|TRBV3-1|TRBJ1-2|many
CASSQGNFGYGYTF
TGTGCCAGCAGCCAAGGGAACTTCGGCTATGGCTACACCTTC
>NA|TRBV12-3/TRBV12-4|TRBJ1-2|NA
CASSLWTRSPEGYTF
TGTGCCAGCAGTTTATGGACGCGAAGTCCTGAAGGCTACACCTTC
>NA|TRBV4-1|TRBJ2-2|NA
CASSQESYGANTGELFF
TGCGCCAGCAGCCAAGAATCCTACGGGGCGAACACCGGGGAGCTGTTTTTT
>TRBD1|TRBV5-1|TRBJ1-2|few
CASSPDRASRYGYTF
TGCGCCAGCAGCCCTGACAGGGCCTCTCGCTATGGCTACACCTTC
>TRBD2|TRBV24-1|TRBJ2-3|NA
CATSDRGGPVGTDTQYF
TGTGCCACCAGTGACCGCGGGGGGCCGGTTGGGACAGATACGCAGTATTTT
>NA|TRBV5-1|TRBJ1-1|few
CASSLGPTRRAFF
TGCGCCAGCAGCTTAGGACCGACGAGGAGGGCTTTCTTT
>NA|TRBV3-1|TRBJ2-7|few
CASSEGRPLSYEQYF
TGTGCCAGCAGCGAGGGACGGCCATTATCCTACGAGCAGTACTTC
>NA|TRBV3-1|TRBJ1-2|few
CASSQDVPGYGYTF
TGTGCCAGCAGCCAAGATGTGCCAGGCTATGGCTACACCTTC
>NA|TRBV6-6|TRBJ1-2|NA
CASTLYSYGYTF
TGTGCCAGCACCTTGTACAGCTATGGCTACACCTTC
>NA|TRBV10-3|TRBJ1-1|few
CAISETREAFF
TGTGCCATCAGTGAGACACGTGAAGCTTTCTTT
>NA|TRBV28|TRBJ1-1|NA
CANQGVNTEAFF
TGTGCCAACCAAGGGGTGAACACTGAAGCTTTCTTT
>NA|TRBV5-1|TRBJ2-3|few
CASSDPEWGTTDTQYF
TGCGCCAGCAGCGATCCGGAGTGGGGCACCACAGATACGCAGTATTTT
>TRBD1|TRBV7-9|TRBJ2-5|few
CASSSKQGVETQYF
TGTGCCAGCAGCTCGAAACAGGGGGTAGAGACCCAGTACTTC
>NA|TRBV7-9|TRBJ2-3|few
CASSLEGHTDTQYF
TGTGCCAGCAGCTTAGAGGGCCACACAGATACGCAGTATTTT
>TRBD1|TRBV2|TRBJ2-5|NA
CASSEGRTGRETQYF
TGTGCCAGCAGTGAAGGGAGGACAGGGCGAGAGACCCAGTACTTC
>TRBD2|TRBV20-1|TRBJ2-2|NA
CSARLRGGPTGELFF
TGCAGTGCTAGACTACGGGGGGGGCCCACCGGGGAGCTGTTTTTT
>TRBD2|TRBV5-1|TRBJ2-1|NA
CASGGGGANNEQFF
TGCGCCAGCGGCGGCGGGGGGGCCAACAATGAGCAGTTCTTC
>NA|TRBV27|TRBJ2-2|few
CASSLNLLTGELFF
TGTGCCAGCAGCCTCAACCTTTTGACCGGGGAGCTGTTTTTT
>NA|TRBV3-1|TRBJ2-7|NA
CATGGTRTYEQYF
TGTGCCACTGGGGGGACCCGAACCTACGAGCAGTACTTC
>NA|TRBV2|TRBJ1-5|NA
CASSETGQPQHF
TGTGCCAGCAGTGAGACAGGTCAGCCCCAGCATTTT
>TRBD1|TRBV12-3/TRBV12-4|TRBJ1-1|NA
CASRGQVLRYTEAFF
TGTGCCAGCAGGGGACAGGTCTTAAGGTACACTGAAGCTTTCTTT
>NA|TRBV3-1|TRBJ1-4|many
CASSQREKLFF
TGTGCCAGCAGCCAGCGAGAAAAACTGTTTTTT
>TRBD1|TRBV5-6|TRBJ2-6|few
CASSTTGGTGANVLTF
TGTGCCAGCAGCACGACAGGGGGGACTGGGGCCAACGTCCTGACTTTC
>NA|TRBV24-1|TRBJ2-3|many
CATSESGPTNTQYF
TGTGCCACCAGTGAATCCGGGCCCACGAATACGCAGTATTTT
>NA|TRBV20-1|TRBJ1-2|NA
CSARDRSGNYGYTF
TGCAGTGCTAGAGATCGGTCAGGAAACTATGGCTACACCTTC